This T cell receptor (beta chain) came from a study of monozygotic twins with inflammatory bowel disease. Comment on this clonotype: Its antigen is not identified.

This CDR3 is built from 16 residues. Germline V gene lookup returns CDR1 SGHRS and CDR2 YFSETQ. UMIs containing a 6-nucleotide sample barcode were added via template switching. Following a re-call of the 5' RACE reads, TCRdb has one entry per CDR3 protein and lacks DNA. The ten top clones account for about 2.2%, within a sample of around 450,000 distinct CDR3 sequences. Whole blood, unsorted for T cells, was the source of total RNA. Study-level findings and limits: It was not supported that a single strong signal or clonotype was associated with IBD. Treatment differences in immunosuppression may have added variability to the repertoires of patients.

Sequencing input: blood. The sequence was collected from a human donor with ulcerative colitis or Crohn's disease, or a healthy co-twin of an affected twin (not recorded which). V usage is TRBV5-1 and J usage is TRBJ2-5; TCRdb returns TRBD1, unconfirmable since there is no DNA. The CDR3: CASSLVPDRGGETQYF.